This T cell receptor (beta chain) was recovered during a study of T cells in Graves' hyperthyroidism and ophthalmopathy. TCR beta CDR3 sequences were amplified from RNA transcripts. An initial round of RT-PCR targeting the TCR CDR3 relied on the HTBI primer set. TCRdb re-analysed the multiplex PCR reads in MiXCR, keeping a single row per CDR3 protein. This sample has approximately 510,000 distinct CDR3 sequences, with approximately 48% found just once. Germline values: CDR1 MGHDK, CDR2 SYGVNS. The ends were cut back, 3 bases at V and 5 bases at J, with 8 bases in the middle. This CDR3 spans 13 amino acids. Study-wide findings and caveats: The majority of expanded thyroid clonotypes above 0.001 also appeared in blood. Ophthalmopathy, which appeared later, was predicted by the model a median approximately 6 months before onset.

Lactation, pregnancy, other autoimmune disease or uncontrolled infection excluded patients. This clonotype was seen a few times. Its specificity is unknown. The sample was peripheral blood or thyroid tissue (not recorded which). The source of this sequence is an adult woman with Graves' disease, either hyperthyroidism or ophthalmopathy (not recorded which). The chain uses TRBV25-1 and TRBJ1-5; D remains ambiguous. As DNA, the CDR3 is TGTGCCAGCAGTGATAGGGCCGATCAGCCCCAGCATTTT. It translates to CASSDRADQPQHF.